The clone carrying this T cell receptor beta chain has a handful of counts. Its specificity is unknown. This sample stems from a study of T cell repertoires in cytomegalovirus infection. The study's findings and limits: Clonotype analysis showed dominance of the ex vivo response by HLA-C-restricted CMV-specific TCR beta clonotypes.

TCRdb itself ran the reads through MiXCR, one entry per CDR3 protein. The data show approximately 990,000 distinct CDR3 sequences, around 29% seen once. The CDR3 extends over 16 amino acids. Germline V gives CDR1 MNHEY, CDR2 SVGAGI. The V segment lost 6 bases and the J segment 0 bases; nucleotides outside the gene matches: 6. Sample: cultured CD8+ T cells from PBMCs, taken from culture after CMV antigen stimulation. The sequence was obtained from a human donor in good health (CMV status not recorded). Some clones in this sample may be carry-over from other donors' samples. The chain links TRBV6-5 to TRBJ2-5, with 11 bases that match TRBD2. CDR3 in amino acids: CASRPLAGEHQETQYF. CDR3 sequence (DNA): TGTGCCAGCAGACCACTAGCGGGGGAACACCAAGAGACCCAGTACTTC.